This record looks at one T cell receptor (beta chain) sequence and its context. With V trimmed by 6 bases and J by 4 bases, 7 bases remained unmatched. Germline V lookup: CDR1 MDHEN, CDR2 SYDVKM. This CDR3 has 14 residues. Roughly 100,000 TCR templates were assayed per sample. The method was immunoSEQ multiplex PCR; TCRdb's version includes in-frame clones alone and lacks a portion of them. The data contain 65,000 to 90,000 clones, 93% of them singletons. This sample stems from a study of siplizumab effects on memory and regulatory T cells. The specimen sequenced was CD8+ T cells sorted from blood. V and J are TRBV28 and TRBJ2-5, with 8 bases identical to TRBD1. The clonotype was recovered from a human donor in good health. The CDR3 reads CASSLTGVGETQYF. CDR3 sequence (DNA): TGTGCCAGCAGCCTGACAGGGGTGGGAGAGACCCAGTACTTC. Supplemented by reference TRBV28 and TRBJ2-5, the full variable domain reads DVKVTQSSRYLVKRTGEKVFLECVQDMDHENMFWYRQDPGLGLRLIYFSYDVKMKEKGDIPEGYSVSREKKERFSLILESASTNQTSMYLCASSLTGVGETQYFGPGTRLLVL.